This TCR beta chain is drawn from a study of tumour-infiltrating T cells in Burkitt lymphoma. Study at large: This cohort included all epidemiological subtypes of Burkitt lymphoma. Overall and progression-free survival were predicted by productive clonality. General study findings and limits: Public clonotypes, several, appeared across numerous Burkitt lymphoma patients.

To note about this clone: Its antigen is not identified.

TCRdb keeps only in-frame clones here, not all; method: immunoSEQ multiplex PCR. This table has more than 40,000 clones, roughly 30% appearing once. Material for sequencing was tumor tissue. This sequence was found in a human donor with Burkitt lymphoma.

CDR3 region: CASSGGLGQPQHF. CDR3 bases: TGTGCCAGCAGTGGGGGCCTCGGCCAGCCCCAGCATTTT. The J gene is TRBJ1-5, the V gene TRBV2; tentatively, D is TRBD1 (5 bases). Between the trimmed V and J ends, which lost 4 bases and 7 bases, there was a span of 11 bases. The CDR3 is made up of 13 amino acids. Germline V gene sequence: CDR1 SNHLY, CDR2 FYNNEI.